These T cell receptor beta chains were read from a single sample in a study of spatial heterogeneity in lung cancer. TCRdb recomputed calls from the 5' RACE reads with MiXCR, one row per CDR3 protein. This table holds approximately 25,000 distinct CDR3 sequences, just under 7% found once. The sample consisted of PBMCs, taken at surgery. These receptors originate from a male donor with early-stage non-small cell lung cancer. Each CDR3 is given with its conserved first and last residue. A D gene is named only where the DNA matches it firmly. Some rows mark clone size as missing; the rest say once, few, many or name a class of expanded clone.

>many|TRBD1|TRBV4-1|TRBJ1-5
TGCGCCAGCAGCCAAGGGGGACAGGCGAGCAATCAGCCCCAGCATTTT
CASSQGGQASNQPQHF
>.|.|TRBV4-1|TRBJ2-7
TGCGCCAGCAGCCAAGGCCTTGAATTCGAGCAGTACTTC
CASSQGLEFEQYF
>many|.|TRBV10-3|TRBJ2-3
TGTGCCATCAGTGGTAACACAGATACGCAGTATTTT
CAISGNTDTQYF
>.|TRBD2|TRBV2|TRBJ2-3
TGTGCCAGCAACCCAGGACTAGCGGGAGGCACAGATACGCAGTATTTT
CASNPGLAGGTDTQYF
>many|TRBD1|TRBV27|TRBJ2-7
TGTGCCAGCATGAAGGACAGGGAGCAGTACTTC
CASMKDREQYF
>many|.|TRBV18|TRBJ1-1
TGTGCCAGCTCACCTACTGTGAACACTGAAGCTTTCTTT
CASSPTVNTEAFF
>many|.|TRBV20-1|TRBJ1-1
TGCAGTGCTAGAGAGACGGGGCAGAGGAACACTGAAGCTTTCTTT
CSARETGQRNTEAFF
>.|.|TRBV6-6|TRBJ2-2
TGTGCCAGCACCCAGGGGAGAACCGGGGAGCTGTTTTTT
CASTQGRTGELFF
>few|TRBD1|TRBV5-6|TRBJ2-7
TGTGCCACCGGACAGGGGGCATACGAGCAGTACTTC
CATGQGAYEQYF
>.|.|TRBV28|TRBJ1-1
TGTGCCAGCATCCAAGGAGGGTCCCTCCGAGCTGAAGCTTTCTTT
CASIQGGSLRAEAFF
>many|.|TRBV11-2|TRBJ1-1
TGTGCCAGCAGCCTTCCTTTCAGGGCGGACGCTTTCTTT
CASSLPFRADAFF
>many|.|TRBV11-2|TRBJ2-6
TGTGCCAGCAGCTTACGACTCCTCGGGGAGGCCAACGTCCTGACTTTC
CASSLRLLGEANVLTF
>few|.|TRBV9|TRBJ1-1
TGTGCCAGTCGTCCAGGTTACACTGAAGCTTTCTTT
CASRPGYTEAFF
>many|TRBD2|TRBV4-2|TRBJ2-1
TGTGCCAGCAGCCAATTCGGACAAGGACTAGCGGGGAGCTCCTACAATGAGCAGTTCTTC
CASSQFGQGLAGSSYNEQFF
>many|.|TRBV4-2|TRBJ1-5
TGTGCCAGCAGCCAAGAAGAAGGGCAGGGAAGGTTAGGTCAGCCCCAGCATTTT
CASSQEEGQGRLGQPQHF
>.|.|TRBV5-6|TRBJ2-1
TGTGCCAGCAGCCCTGATTGGGGAAATGAGCAGTTCTTC
CASSPDWGNEQFF
>many|.|TRBV2|TRBJ2-3
TGTGCCAGCAACAGCGGTGTCGCAGATACGCAGTATTTT
CASNSGVADTQYF
>many|TRBD2|TRBV6-6|TRBJ2-3
TGTGCCAGCAGTTACTCGGAGTTTGGGGGGGTTGGAGATACGCAGTATTTT
CASSYSEFGGVGDTQYF